These 18 T cell receptor beta chains were sequenced from one sample in a study of T cell responses to AZD1222 COVID-19 vaccine. Clones were read by immunoSEQ multiplex PCR, and TCRdb kept only the in-frame ones, dropping some. The sample records 95,000 to 150,000 clones, 92% being singletons. The input for sequencing was peripheral blood, taken on day 0 of AZD1222 vaccination. The source is an adult in good health.

The V and J genes are TRBV19 and TRBJ1-5; D may be TRBD1 (6 bases). V was trimmed by 6 bases and J by 1 base, leaving 13 bases between them. CDR3 length: 15 residues. In germline, CDR1 is LNHDA, CDR2 SQIVND (reference sequence). In nucleotides, the CDR3 is TGTGCCAGTAGAAACAGGGATTCAAGCAATCAGCCCCAGCATTTT. It specifies CASRNRDSSNQPQHF.

V usage is TRBV11-3 and J usage is TRBJ1-1; D gene uncertain. Looked up from germline, CDR1 is SGHNT and CDR2 is YENEEA. V lost 5 bases, J lost 3 bases, and 10 bases lay in between. This CDR3 has 13 amino acids. CDR3 amino acids: CASSIHGDTEAFF. CDR3 coding DNA: TGTGCCAGCAGCATCCATGGGGACACTGAAGCTTTCTTT. The full variable domain, in which reference TRBV11-3 and TRBJ1-1 provide the parts outside the CDR3, is EAGVVQSPRYKIIEKKQPVAFWCNPISGHNTLYWYLQNLGQGPELLIRYENEEAVDDSQLPKDRFSAERLKGVDSTLKIQPAELGDSAVYLCASSIHGDTEAFFGQGTRLTVV.

V usage is TRBV6-5 and J usage is TRBJ1-2; D is undetermined. The CDR3 runs to 13 residues. V lost 0 bases, J lost 4 bases, and 6 bases lay in between. In germline, CDR1 is MNHEY, CDR2 SVGAGI. The CDR3 region is CASSYSAGYGYTF. As DNA, the CDR3 is TGTGCCAGCAGTTACTCGGCGGGCTATGGCTACACCTTC.

This chain uses TRBV5-8 with TRBJ1-2; TRBD1 matches at 11 bases. From germline, CDR1 is SGHTS and CDR2 YDEGEE. The CDR3 covers 15 residues. J was trimmed by 7 bases and V by 7 bases; bases with no gene match: 12. This CDR3 is CASRRGDRGVGGYTF. The CDR3 nucleotides are TGTGCCAGCCGCCGAGGGGACAGGGGGGTTGGTGGCTACACCTTC.

This sequence joins TRBV28 and TRBJ2-3; D is uncertain. Trimming removed 5 bases from V and 6 bases from J, with 12 bases in between. This CDR3 region has 13 residues. CDR1 MDHEN and CDR2 SYDVKM come from the germline V gene. The CDR3 sequence: CASSQRLIDTQYF. In DNA form, the CDR3 reads TGTGCCAGCAGTCAGAGACTGATTGATACGCAGTATTTT.

The rearrangement links TRBV30 to TRBJ1-3; unclear D gene. Between the trimmed V and J ends, which lost 0 bases and 0 bases, there was a span of 12 bases. Germline V gene lookup returns CDR1 GTSNPN and CDR2 SVGIG (reference sequence). The CDR3 extends over 16 amino acids. The CDR3 reads CAWSVLGPGSGNTIYF. DNA for the CDR3: TGTGCCTGGAGTGTTCTAGGTCCGGGCTCTGGAAACACCATATATTTT. Full variable domain (remainder filled in from reference TRBV30 and TRBJ1-3): SQTIHQWPATLVQPVGSPLSLECTVEGTSNPNLYWYRQAAGRGLQLLFYSVGIGQISSEVPQNLSASRPQDRQFILSSKKLLLSDSGFYLCAWSVLGPGSGNTIYFGEGSWLTVV.

The chain joins TRBV5-1 to TRBJ1-2, with 7 bases matching TRBD1. CDR3 length equals 13 residues. CDR1 and CDR2 (germline): SGHRS, YFSETQ. V gave up 8 bases and J gave up 8 bases; unmatched junction bases: 12. The CDR3 DNA reads as TGCGCCAGTGGCGACCGGGACAGTGAAGGCTACACCTTC. Amino acids: CASGDRDSEGYTF.

V and J are TRBV7-9 and TRBJ2-1, with D possibly being TRBD1 (5 bases). Trimming removed 8 bases at V and 5 bases at J, with 10 bases between. Germline loops: CDR1 SEHNR, CDR2 FQNEAQ (reference sequence). CDR3 length: 12 amino acids. The CDR3 region is CASADRDNEQFF. The DNA for the CDR3 is TGTGCCAGCGCCGACAGAGACAATGAGCAGTTCTTC.

This rearrangement joins TRBV4-3 to TRBJ2-7; TRBD2 aligns across 8 bases. The germline CDR1 and CDR2 sequences are LGHNA and YSLEER. The CDR3 is 17 residues long. After removal of 0 bases from V and 3 bases from J, the junction contained 10 bases not matched to a gene. CDR3 DNA sequence: TGCGCCAGCAGCCAAGAACTCCTAGCGGGCAGAAACTACGAGCAGTACTTC. Protein sequence: CASSQELLAGRNYEQYF.

The chain combines TRBV15 with TRBJ1-1, with D tentatively TRBD1 (5 bases). V was clipped by 0 bases and J by 7 bases, with 12 bases between them. The CDR3 runs to 14 residues. The germline gives CDR1 LNHNV, CDR2 YYDKDF (reference sequence). The CDR3 DNA reads as TGTGCCACCAGCAGAGATTTAGGGGCGGGTGAAGCTTTCTTT. Its protein is CATSRDLGAGEAFF.

The genes are TRBV5-1 and TRBJ2-2, with unresolved D. The CDR3 runs to 12 residues. Germline V gene lookup returns CDR1 SGHRS and CDR2 YFSETQ. Trimming removed 9 bases from V and 8 bases from J, with 14 bases in between. The CDR3 protein is CATEQISGELFF. The DNA for the CDR3 is TGCGCCACCGAACAAATCTCAGGGGAGCTGTTTTTT.

V usage is TRBV4-3 and J usage is TRBJ2-2, with 10 bases that match TRBD1. V was pared by 3 bases and J by 5 bases, with 3 bases of the junction left unmatched. The CDR3 runs to 15 residues. The germline CDR1 and CDR2 sequences are LGHNA and YSLEER. This CDR3 reads CASSHDRGPTGELFF. As DNA, the CDR3 is TGCGCCAGCAGCCATGACAGGGGGCCGACCGGGGAGCTGTTTTTT.

The J gene is TRBJ2-3, the V gene TRBV6-1, with no clear D. The CDR3 sequence is 13 residues long. V was cut by 2 bases and J by 3 bases, with 6 bases left in between. In germline, CDR1 is MNHNS, CDR2 SASEGT. The CDR3 spells CASSESITDTQYF. CDR3 nucleotides: TGTGCCAGCAGTGAATCAATAACAGATACGCAGTATTTT.

A remark on this clone: At one boundary the junction diverges from the germline segment, which might be a read error. This sequence joins TRBV6-1 and TRBJ1-3, with D tentatively TRBD1 (5 bases). The germline gives CDR1 MNHNS, CDR2 SASEGT. The CDR3 has 17 residues. The CDR3 region is CASSEELPAGPGNTIYF. CDR3 DNA sequence: TGTGCCAGCAGCGAAGAGTTACCCGCAGGGCCTGGAAACACCATATATTTT.

The chain links TRBV7-9 to TRBJ1-2, with 7 bases matching TRBD1. The germline V gene encodes CDR1 SEHNR and CDR2 FQNEAQ (reference sequence). The CDR3 is 15 amino acids. The V gene end was trimmed by 1 base and the J gene end by 2 bases; junction bases not matched to a gene: 4. The CDR3 protein is CASSLDQGGNYGYTF. The CDR3 nucleotides read TGTGCCAGCAGCTTAGATCAGGGGGGGAACTATGGCTACACCTTC.

The rearrangement joins TRBV3-1 (or the pseudogene TRBV3-2) to TRBJ1-2; D possibly corresponds to TRBD1 (5 bases). CDR3 size: 15 residues. The V end was cut by 4 bases, the J end by 2 bases, with 14 bases between. Germline CDR1 and CDR2: LGHDT and YNNKEL (reference sequence). Written as DNA, the CDR3 is TGTGCCAGCAGCCGGGGGACGGTCGAGAACTATGGCTACACCTTC. This encodes CASSRGTVENYGYTF.

This sequence joins TRBV15 and TRBJ2-6; D gene unclear. The CDR3 has 18 amino acids. The germline V gene encodes CDR1 LNHNV and CDR2 YYDKDF (reference sequence). V gave up 0 bases and J gave up 2 bases, with 14 bases separating them. The CDR3 here is CATSREPPRLAGANVLTF. The DNA for the CDR3 is TGTGCCACCAGCAGAGAACCTCCGAGGCTGGCTGGGGCCAACGTCCTGACTTTC.

The rearrangement joins TRBV29-1 to TRBJ1-1, with TRBD1 matching 8 bases. The germline CDR1 and CDR2 sequences are SQVTM and ANQGSEA. The CDR3 is 12 amino acids. Trimming cost V 4 bases and J 6 bases; bases outside gene matches: 4. CDR3 DNA: TGCAGCGTTGTACAGGGGGTCCCTGAAGCTTTCTTT. Amino acids: CSVVQGVPEAFF.